This TCR beta chain was captured by sequencing in a study of blood T cell repertoires in COVID-19. In the study overall: The United States, Italy and Spain supplied acute and convalescent COVID-19 samples. Sample material is recorded as cDNA or gDNA derived from T cells, B-cell-depleted T cells, or PBMCs.

V gave up 3 bases and J gave up 9 bases, with 6 bases separating them. Germline CDR1 reads LGHNT; CDR2 reads FRNRAP. This CDR3 has 11 amino acids. Original analysis: It was from reference gene primer amplification that nucleated cell counts were estimated. Repertoires were generated with immunoSEQ multiplex PCR, while TCRdb's copy carries only in-frame clones and drops some. That table gives V, J and clone size, and the DNA gave D and trimming. In the table there are 15,000 to 20,000 clones, about nine tenths of which are singletons. The origin of this receptor is a human donor in a cohort sampled during active COVID-19. The rearrangement uses TRBV12-5 and TRBJ2-1; no firm D call. Sequencing input: peripheral blood. This chain's CDR3 is CASGFNSEQFF. The CDR3 DNA reads as TGTGCTAGTGGTTTCAATTCTGAGCAGTTCTTC.